The 10 T cell receptor beta chains below come from one sample, sequenced in a study of T cell repertoires in cytomegalovirus infection. TCRdb reprocessed the reads via MiXCR and lists one record per CDR3 protein. The repertoire holds some 400,000 distinct CDR3 sequences, about a third seen once, with roughly 13% in the top ten. Specimen: PBMCs. The receptors were sampled from a human donor in good health (CMV status not recorded). Some clones in this sample may be carry-over from other donors' samples.

Many counts were recorded for this clonotype. The chain carries TRBV7-2 and TRBJ2-1; TRBD2 matches 8 bases. The CDR3 totals 15 residues. With 2 bases clipped from V and 4 bases from J, the junction kept 4 bases outside the gene matches. CDR1 and CDR2 from the germline V gene are SGHTA and FQGNSA. DNA of the CDR3: TGTGCCAGCAGCTTATCGGGGGGGCCTTACAATGAGCAGTTCTTC. It codes for CASSLSGGPYNEQFF. Variable domain in full (rest from reference TRBV7-2 and TRBJ2-1): GAGVSQSPSNKVTEKGKDVELRCDPISGHTALYWYRQSLGQGLEFLIYFQGNSAPDKSGLPSDRFSAERTGGSVSTLTIQRTQQEDSAVYLCASSLSGGPYNEQFFGPGTRLTVL.

About this clonotype: This clone may be a read error of a much larger clone one base away. The chain links TRBV6-1 to TRBJ2-3, with D unresolved. The germline gives CDR1 MNHNS, CDR2 SASEGT. The CDR3 runs to 12 residues. V was clipped by 10 bases and J by 3 bases, with 11 bases between them. The CDR3 loop reads CAINLHTDTQYF. The CDR3 bases are TGTGCCATCAACTTACATACAGATACGCAGTATTTT.

The V gene is TRBV28, the J gene TRBJ2-5; 8 nucleotides align to TRBD2. This CDR3 spans 19 amino acids. J lost 4 bases, V lost 3 bases, and 19 bases had no gene match. In germline, CDR1 is MDHEN, CDR2 SYDVKM. The CDR3 coding sequence is TGTGCCAGCAGTTTCGGGGGGGTGGAAGGGTCAGGTGTTCTAGAGACCCAGTACTTC. It is translated as CASSFGGVEGSGVLETQYF.

This clonotype has at least ten counts. The rearrangement uses TRBV7-2 and TRBJ1-4; D remains ambiguous. Trimming pared 3 bases from V and 2 bases from J, leaving 13 bases between. This CDR3 comprises 16 residues. CDR1 and CDR2 (germline): SGHTA, FQGNSA. CDR3: CASSFPKDSTNEKLFF. In nucleotides, the CDR3 is TGTGCCAGCAGCTTCCCAAAGGACTCCACTAATGAAAAACTGTTTTTT.

This clonotype appeared once. A much larger clone is a single base away; this may be a read error. The chain has TRBV7-8 and TRBJ2-5; D is unresolved. CDR1 is SGHVS and CDR2 is FQNEAQ in the germline V gene. This CDR3 has 13 residues. Trimming took off 2 bases at V and 5 bases at J, with 9 bases between the two ends. The DNA for the CDR3 is TGTGCCAGCAGCTTATGTGCCGGTGAGACCCAGTACTTC. Protein sequence: CASSLCAGETQYF.

In this sample, this clonotype turned up a few times. The chain is built from TRBV5-1 and TRBJ1-1, with 10 bases that match TRBD1. The germline V gene has CDR1 SGHRS and CDR2 YFSETQ. V lost 0 bases to trimming and J lost 8 bases; unmatched junction nucleotides: 7. This CDR3 is built from 15 residues. The CDR3, as DNA: TGCGCCAGCAGCTTGGATGGGACAGGGGTTCTCGAAGCTTTCTTT. Translated: CASSLDGTGVLEAFF.

This clonotype was seen more than once but under ten times. DNA for the CDR3: TGTGCCAGCAGTTACACACTTCCCTTCCCGCTAGGGAATGGCGGGGAGCTGTTTTTT. Translation: CASSYTLPFPLGNGGELFF. The chain links TRBV6-5 to TRBJ2-2; no clear D. The CDR3 contains 19 residues. CDR1 MNHEY and CDR2 SVGAGI come from the germline V gene. Trimming left V 2 bases short and J 7 bases short, with 26 bases between.

The V call is TRBV7-2, the J call TRBJ2-5; the D is unclear. V dropped 6 bases and J dropped 3 bases, with 32 bases sitting between them. The CDR3 extends over 20 amino acids. Per germline, CDR1 SGHTA and CDR2 FQGNSA. The CDR3 coding sequence is TGTGCCAGCAGTCCTATTATTAACATTGGCCCGCGGTGGATTGAAGAGACCCAGTACTTC. Translation: CASSPIINIGPRWIEETQYF.

This clonotype has a handful of counts. The chain employs TRBV5-5 and TRBJ1-1; tentative D call: TRBD1 (5 bases). The CDR3 length is 15 residues. Trimming removed 4 bases from V and 3 bases from J, with 16 bases in between. CDR1 and CDR2 (germline): SGHKS, YYEKEE (reference sequence). CDR3 sequence: CASSPDSTGDTEAFF. The CDR3 DNA is TGTGCCAGCAGCCCTGACAGTACGGGCGACACTGAAGCTTTCTTT.

The chain uses TRBV4-1 and TRBJ2-3; 8 nucleotides align to TRBD2. The J segment lost 4 bases and the V segment lost 0 bases, leaving 6 bases of the junction unmatched. The CDR3 runs 16 residues. The germline V gene encodes CDR1 MGHRA and CDR2 YSYEKL. CDR3 DNA: TGCGCCAGCAGCCAAGAGCTAGCGGGTAGCCCAGATACGCAGTATTTT. Amino acid sequence: CASSQELAGSPDTQYF.